This is a list of T cell receptor beta chains from one sample in a study of radiation and T cells in renal cell carcinoma. Here immunoSEQ multiplex PCR was the method, and the copy in TCRdb shows in-frame clones only, minus some. The repertoire holds just over 150,000 clones, with 80% to 90% as singletons. The sample in question was blood, obtained from a patient whose treatment included radiotherapy and nephrectomy. Every receptor here comes from a woman aged 45-65 years with renal cell carcinoma. The CDR3 runs from the conserved cysteine through the conserved F or W. The D gene is left open where the match is weak. Rows may omit the clone size; those that give it use once, few, many or a size class.

V gene	D gene	clone size	J gene	CDR3 DNA	CDR3 protein
TRBV9	NA	NA	TRBJ2-3	TGTGCCAGCAGCGTAGTTGGGGGGGGCCGGGTAGATACGCAGTATTTT	CASSVVGGGRVDTQYF
TRBV28	TRBD1	NA	TRBJ2-7	TGTGCCAGCAGTTTAACGTTTGGACAGGGGGCCGACGAGCAGTACTTC	CASSLTFGQGADEQYF
TRBV2	TRBD2	NA	TRBJ2-3	TGTGCCAGCACTAGCGGGGGAGATACGCAGTATTTT	CASTSGGDTQYF
TRBV20-1	NA	NA	TRBJ2-3	TGCAGTGCTAGATCAGGGACGGCGCAGTATTTT	CSARSGTAQYF
TRBV5-1	NA	NA	TRBJ1-6	TGCGCCAGCAGCCGAATACCCCAGCCAGGGAGAAATTCACCCCTCCACTTT	CASSRIPQPGRNSPLHF
TRBV7-2	NA	NA	TRBJ1-1	TGTGCCAGCAGCTACAGGCTGGACGCGGGATACAGGAACACTGAAGCTTTCTTT	CASSYRLDAGYRNTEAFF
TRBV6-1	NA	few	TRBJ1-2	TGTGCCAGCAGTGAAAGGACTGGAACCCCTAACTATGGCTACACCTTC	CASSERTGTPNYGYTF
TRBV5-1	NA	NA	TRBJ2-1	TGCGCCAGCAGCTTGGGGGGAACGACTCCCTACAATGAGCAGTTCTTC	CASSLGGTTPYNEQFF
TRBV19	NA	NA	TRBJ1-2	TGTGCCAGTAGCACTCGGGACACTGCTTTTAACTATGGCTACACCTTC	CASSTRDTAFNYGYTF
TRBV4-3	NA	NA	TRBJ1-1	TGCGCCAGCAGCCAAGATCTTGGAGGGTTAGGGACTGAAGCTTTCTTT	CASSQDLGGLGTEAFF
TRBV5-8	TRBD1	NA	TRBJ1-3	TGTGCCAGCAGCTTAGGACAGGGTTCAATCTCTGGAAACACCATATATTTT	CASSLGQGSISGNTIYF
TRBV7-2	NA	NA	TRBJ2-7	TGTGCCAGCAGTGCAGGGCTGCGCGACGAGCAGTACTTC	CASSAGLRDEQYF
TRBV7-9	NA	once	TRBJ1-2	TGTGCCAGCAGCTTAGGAGTGCAGGGCGATGGCTACACCTTC	CASSLGVQGDGYTF
TRBV20-1	NA	NA	TRBJ2-7	TGCAGTGCTGGTTCCTACGAGCAGTACTTC	CSAGSYEQYF
TRBV25-1	TRBD1	NA	TRBJ2-7	TGTGCCAGCAGTCAGTCGGACAGGGCCGAGCAGTACTTC	CASSQSDRAEQYF
TRBV6-5	NA	NA	TRBJ1-2	TGTGCCAGCAGTTTAGAAGTGGGGGTGAGGGGCTACACCTTC	CASSLEVGVRGYTF
TRBV21-1	NA	NA	TRBJ1-6	TGTGCCAGCAGCAAAGGGGGGCATGACGAAACTATTCTCCCCAATTCAAATTCACCCCTCCACTTT	CASSKGGHDETILPNSNSPLHF
TRBV6-5	NA	NA	TRBJ1-5	TGTGCCAGCAGTTACGGAGGGGATAGTCAGCCCCAGCATTTT	CASSYGGDSQPQHF